The rows below give T cell receptor beta chains drawn from one sample of a study of T cells in localized non-small cell lung cancer. Generated by immunoSEQ multiplex PCR, the TCRdb table keeps only in-frame clones and is missing some. The table lists 65,000 to 90,000 clones, 60% to 85% of them singletons. The sample consisted of PBMCs, taken before any cancer treatment. These receptors all come from a man aged 35-69 years with stage II squamous cell lung carcinoma. Each CDR3 is given with its conserved first and last residue. A D gene is named only where the DNA matches it firmly. Clone size is shown for a subset of rows, as once, few, many or a class of expanded clone.

TRBJ2-7,TRBV6-5,.,TRBD2,CASSYSMLAGPYEQYF
TRBJ2-7,TRBV21-1,.,.,CASSYRVGTYEQYF
TRBJ2-7,TRBV27,many,.,CASSLSLLTRGEQYF
TRBJ2-1,TRBV7-9,.,TRBD2,CASSQGLAAPNNEQFF
TRBJ2-7,TRBV7-9,.,TRBD1,CASSLHLQGSEQYF
TRBJ1-2,TRBV5-1,.,.,CASSLDSSYGYTF
TRBJ2-7,TRBV27,.,.,CASAPGPTYEQYF
TRBJ1-2,TRBV11-3,.,TRBD1,CASSFIRTGKVHGYTF
TRBJ2-2,TRBV5-1,.,.,CASSHGTDPGGSGTGELFF
TRBJ1-5,TRBV2,.,TRBD1,CASTGTGFNQPQHF
TRBJ1-5,TRBV6-5,.,TRBD1,CASSPRGRGNQPQHF
TRBJ2-7,TRBV29-1,.,TRBD1,CSVVWGQGWRKSSYEQYF
TRBJ1-5,TRBV28,.,TRBD1,CASTPGQGNQPQHF
TRBJ2-1,TRBV7-2,.,.,CASSLDLGSYNEQFF
TRBJ1-5,TRBV6-6,.,.,CASSSRINQPQHF
TRBJ2-1,TRBV2,.,.,CASRKGGGGYNEQFF
TRBJ2-7,TRBV7-3,.,.,CASSAGGEQYF
TRBJ1-3,TRBV9,.,TRBD1,CASSVESIGTGGNTIYF
TRBJ2-7,TRBV2,.,.,CASVVTSYEQYF
TRBJ2-7,TRBV19,.,.,CASSLQPGHLYEQYF
TRBJ1-4,TRBV5-1,.,.,CASSLGAGRTNEKLFF
TRBJ2-6,TRBV10-3,.,TRBD1,CAISQPGTGDSGANVLTF
TRBJ2-7,TRBV7-2,.,TRBD2,CASSPFSGRASEQYF
TRBJ1-1,TRBV7-2,.,.,CASSSRAMNTEAFF
TRBJ2-7,TRBV18,once,.,CASSPQEGLSEQYF
TRBJ2-1,TRBV7-2,.,TRBD2,CASSLVNLAGGYNEQFF
TRBJ1-2,TRBV10-2,.,.,CATHREGGYTF
TRBJ1-1,TRBV7-3,.,.,CASSLTGARNTEAFF
TRBJ1-2,TRBV4-3,.,TRBD1,CASSQGTGGAYGYTF
TRBJ1-5,TRBV19,.,.,CASSPDADPINQPQHF
TRBJ1-2,TRBV6-6,once,.,CASSPTDGFNGYTF
TRBJ1-3,TRBV6-5,.,.,CASSFGPGTGNTIYF
TRBJ2-7,TRBV5-1,.,.,CASSFTAGAYEQYF
TRBJ2-2,TRBV9,.,TRBD2,CASSVGSGRGNTGELFF
TRBJ2-1,TRBV6-6,.,.,CASSYLGSNEQFF
TRBJ2-5,TRBV19,once,TRBD2,CASSIRGGARETQYF
TRBJ2-7,TRBV11-1,.,TRBD2,CASSLEPSGGGEQYF
TRBJ1-1,TRBV29-1,.,.,CSVEDLRDIMNTEAFF
TRBJ1-1,TRBV7-2,.,.,CASNQGGGTEAFF
TRBJ1-4,TRBV15,.,TRBD1,CATSRDQGVNEKLFF
TRBJ2-1,TRBV2,.,TRBD2,CASEEGLADEQFF
TRBJ2-7,TRBV30,.,TRBD2,CAWGGLAGVEQYF
TRBJ2-3,TRBV7-9,.,.,CASSLVPGEEGDTQYF
TRBJ1-5,TRBV5-8,.,TRBD1,CASSGRRDSEQPQHF
TRBJ2-2,TRBV11-2,.,.,CASSLDPGPGELFF
TRBJ2-1,TRBV5-6,.,.,CASSWERGASQFF
TRBJ2-1,TRBV19,.,TRBD2,CASSMGSGRDNEQFF
TRBJ1-1,TRBV7-9,.,.,CASSFGPGEDTEAFF
TRBJ1-1,TRBV29-1,.,.,CSVAGRVNTEAFF
TRBJ2-7,TRBV5-6,.,.,CASSSPSPVGEQYF
TRBJ1-1,TRBV7-3,few,.,CASSYDSADPEAFF